Listed below are T cell receptor beta chains from one sample, sequenced in a study of blood T cell repertoires in COVID-19. TCRdb keeps only in-frame clones here, not all; method: immunoSEQ multiplex PCR. Of almost 200,000 clones listed, more than 70% are singletons. The material sequenced was PBMCs or T cells enriched from blood (not recorded which). The receptors shown here come from a woman between 18 and 29 years old who had recovered from COVID-19. The CDR3 runs from the conserved cysteine through the conserved F or W.

J: TRBJ2-1; V: TRBV5-5; length: 15; CDR3: CASSLEGGAYNEQFF
J: TRBJ1-1; V: TRBV4-1; length: 12; CDR3: CASSHYGTEAFF
J: TRBJ1-5; V: TRBV21-1; length: 16; CDR3: CASSNWGELGNQPQHF
J: TRBJ2-7; V: TRBV9; length: 14; CDR3: CASSRDRGLREQYF
J: TRBJ1-2; V: TRBV6-1; length: 15; CDR3: CASSESTGGLAGYTF
J: TRBJ1-5; V: TRBV27; length: 12; CDR3: CASTQYHQPQHF
J: TRBJ1-2; V: TRBV7-9; length: 14; CDR3: CASSYSSGGEGYTF
J: TRBJ2-3; V: TRBV18; length: 16; CDR3: CASSPVTSGGADTQYF
J: TRBJ2-1; V: TRBV6-5; length: 15; CDR3: CASSTGGAQANEQFF
J: TRBJ1-3; V: TRBV7-2; length: 16; CDR3: CASSLGRTGVGNTIYF